This T cell receptor (delta chain) was sequenced for a study of gamma-delta chains in newborns, infants, children. Study details: Microbial exposure reportedly drives polyclonal innate γδ T cell expansion after birth.

TCRdb applied CATT to the reads for clone calling. The data contain fewer than 5,000 delta-chain clones, about 14% of them singletons. This CDR3 contains 24 residues. CDR1 TSWWSYY and CDR2 QGS come from the germline V gene. On this clone itself: This could be a read error, since a much larger clone is one nucleotide away. The sample holds other DNA sequences that translate to the same CDR3.

The sample comprised blood. This clonotype was obtained from a child who was a newborn, infant or young child, either healthy, febrile or measles-vaccinated (not recorded which). The chain couples TRDV1 to TRDJ2, with 12 bases aligning to TRDD3. The CDR3 protein is CALGVPRADPRAGGYDALTAQLFF. CDR3 DNA sequence: TGTGCTCTTGGGGTTCCGAGGGCTGATCCGAGGGCTGGGGGATACGATGCCTTGACAGCACAGCTCTTCTTT.